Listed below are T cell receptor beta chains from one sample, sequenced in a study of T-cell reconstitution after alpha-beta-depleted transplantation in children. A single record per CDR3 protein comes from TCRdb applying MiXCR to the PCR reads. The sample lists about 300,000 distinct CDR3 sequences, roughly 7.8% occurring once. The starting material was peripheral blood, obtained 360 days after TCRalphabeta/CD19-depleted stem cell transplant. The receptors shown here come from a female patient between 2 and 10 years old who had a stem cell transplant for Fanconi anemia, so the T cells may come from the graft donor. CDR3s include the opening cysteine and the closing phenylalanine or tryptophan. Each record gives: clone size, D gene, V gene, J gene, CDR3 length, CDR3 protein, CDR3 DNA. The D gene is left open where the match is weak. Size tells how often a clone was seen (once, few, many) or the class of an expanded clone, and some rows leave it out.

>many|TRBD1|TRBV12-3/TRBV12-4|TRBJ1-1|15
CASRVEIGTGGRAFF
TGTGCCAGCAGAGTAGAGATTGGGACAGGGGGTCGGGCTTTCTTT
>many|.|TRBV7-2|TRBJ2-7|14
CASTLDYHSYEQYF
TGTGCCAGCACCCTAGACTACCACTCCTACGAGCAGTACTTC
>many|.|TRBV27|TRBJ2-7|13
CASRGPPSYEQYF
TGTGCCAGCAGAGGTCCCCCCTCCTACGAGCAGTACTTC
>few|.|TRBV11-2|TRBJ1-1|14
CASSVQFLNTEAFF
TGTGCCAGCAGCGTACAGTTCCTGAACACTGAAGCTTTCTTT
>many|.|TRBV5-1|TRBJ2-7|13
CASSWLGPGEQYF
TGCGCCAGCAGCTGGTTGGGACCTGGGGAGCAGTACTTC
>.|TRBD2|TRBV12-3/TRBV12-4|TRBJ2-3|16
CASSRPRTSGADTQYF
TGTGCCAGCAGCCGGCCGCGGACTAGCGGGGCAGATACGCAGTATTTT
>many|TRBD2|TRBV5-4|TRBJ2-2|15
CASSQQVAGTGELFF
TGTGCCAGCAGCCAGCAGGTAGCGGGAACCGGGGAGCTGTTTTTT
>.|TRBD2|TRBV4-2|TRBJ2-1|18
CASSQEGLAGADGNEQFF
TGTGCCAGCAGCCAAGAAGGGCTAGCGGGGGCCGATGGGAATGAGCAGTTCTTC
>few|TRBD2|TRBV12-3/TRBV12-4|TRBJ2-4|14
CASGSGGLGNIQYF
TGTGCCAGCGGATCCGGGGGGTTGGGTAACATTCAGTACTTC
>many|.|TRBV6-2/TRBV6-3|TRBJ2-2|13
CASSYGGSGELFF
TGTGCCAGCAGTTATGGGGGGTCCGGGGAGCTGTTTTTT
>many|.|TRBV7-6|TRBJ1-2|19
CASSLGAGRGSSINYGYTF
TGTGCCAGCAGCTTAGGAGCAGGGAGGGGGTCTTCAATTAACTATGGCTACACCTTC
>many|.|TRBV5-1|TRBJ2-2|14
CASSGAVNTGELFF
TGCGCCAGCAGCGGGGCAGTGAACACCGGGGAGCTGTTTTTT
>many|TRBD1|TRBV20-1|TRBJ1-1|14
CSAREGTANTEAFF
TGCAGTGCTAGAGAAGGGACAGCAAACACTGAAGCTTTCTTT
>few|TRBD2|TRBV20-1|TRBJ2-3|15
CSAAVSGSGTDTQYF
TGCAGTGCTGCGGTTAGCGGGAGTGGCACAGATACGCAGTATTTT